The 23 T cell receptor beta chains reported below all come from one sample, sequenced in a study of blood T cell repertoires in COVID-19. Repertoires were generated with immunoSEQ multiplex PCR, while TCRdb's copy carries only in-frame clones and drops some. In the table there are approximately 76,000 clones, approximately 85% of which are singletons. Specimen: peripheral blood. These receptors were collected from a woman aged 80 or older with active or convalescent COVID-19.

This chain uses TRBV5-1 with TRBJ1-4, with 7 bases lining up with TRBD1. This CDR3 region has 17 residues. With V trimmed by 0 bases and J by 3 bases, 8 bases remained unmatched. CDR1 is SGHRS and CDR2 is YFSETQ in the germline V gene. CDR3 nucleotide sequence: TGCGCCAGCAGCTTGGGACTAAGACAGGGCGCTAATGAAAAACTGTTTTTT. Protein: CASSLGLRQGANEKLFF.

The chain is built from TRBV15 and TRBJ2-1, with a tentative D call TRBD1 (6 bases). The V gene's germline CDR1 is LNHNV and CDR2 YYDKDF (reference sequence). The CDR3 extends over 14 amino acids. V lost 5 bases and J lost 5, with 13 bases in between. CDR3 loop: CATSSTGRNNEQFF. The CDR3 DNA sequence: TGTGCCACCAGCTCAACAGGGCGGAACAATGAGCAGTTCTTC.

The rearrangement joins TRBV19 to TRBJ2-7; 12 bases fit TRBD2. In germline, CDR1 is LNHDA, CDR2 SQIVND (reference sequence). The CDR3 is made up of 15 amino acids. The V segment lost 8 bases and the J segment 4 bases; nucleotides outside the gene matches: 9. CDR3 loop: CASGRTSGERYEQYF. CDR3 bases: TGTGCCAGTGGAAGGACTAGCGGGGAGAGGTACGAGCAGTACTTC.

The chain joins TRBV11-2 to TRBJ2-1; 7 bases match TRBD1. This CDR3 region has 13 residues. Germline values: CDR1 SGHAT, CDR2 FQNNGV. V shed 6 bases and J 8 bases; nucleotides not matched to a gene: 7. This CDR3 reads CASRLDRVHEQFF. CDR3 nucleotide sequence: TGTGCCAGCAGACTCGACAGGGTCCATGAGCAGTTCTTC.

The chain uses TRBV5-1 and TRBJ1-2; no clear D. The CDR3 totals 15 residues. V lost 0 bases and J lost 6, with 15 bases in between. Germline CDR1 and CDR2: SGHRS and YFSETQ. In nucleotides, the CDR3 is TGCGCCAGCAGCTTGGATTGGGAGCGGGTGAATGGCTACACCTTC. Its protein product is CASSLDWERVNGYTF.

The rearrangement links TRBV4-1 to TRBJ1-5, with 7 bases identical to TRBD1. The CDR3 is 13 amino acids. From germline, CDR1 is MGHRA and CDR2 YSYEKL. The V segment lost 3 bases and the J segment 6 bases; nucleotides outside the gene matches: 2. The CDR3 sequence: CASSHDRAQPQHF. As DNA, the CDR3 is TGCGCCAGCAGCCATGACAGGGCTCAGCCCCAGCATTTT.

The chain recombines TRBV24-1 with TRBJ1-1, with 12 bases matching TRBD1. J was trimmed by 6 bases and V by 7 bases; bases with no gene match: 2. The CDR3 spans 13 residues. CDR1 KGHDR and CDR2 SFDVKD come from the germline V gene. CDR3 amino acids: CATRGQGAPEAFF. DNA of the CDR3: TGTGCCACCAGGGGACAGGGGGCGCCTGAAGCTTTCTTT.

The genes are TRBV21-1 and TRBJ1-1; the listed D gene, TRBD1, was not tested against the DNA. TRBV21-1 is a documented pseudogene. The length of the CDR3 is 20 residues. The CDR3 bases are TGTGCCAGCAGCAAAGAAAATAAGAGGGGTCACAGGGGGCGGGACACTGAAGCTTTCTTT. Residues: CASSKENKRGHRGRDTEAFF.

J is TRBJ1-1 and V is TRBV11-2; possibly TRBD1 for D (5 bases). The CDR3 runs to 14 residues. Germline V gene lookup returns CDR1 SGHAT and CDR2 FQNNGV. Trimming removed 2 bases from V and 6 bases from J, with 13 bases in between. CDR3 nucleotide sequence: TGTGCCAGCAGCTTACAGGTGGGGCGTTCTGAAGCTTTCTTT. Translation: CASSLQVGRSEAFF.

The rearrangement uses TRBV4-3 and TRBJ2-3, with 7 bases aligning to TRBD2. The CDR3 runs 16 residues. Germline trimming cut 0 bases from V and 6 bases from J; bases unmatched to any gene: 9. Germline V gene sequence: CDR1 LGHNA, CDR2 YSLEER. This CDR3 is CASSQDPAGRRDTQYF. The CDR3 DNA reads as TGCGCCAGCAGCCAAGATCCAGCGGGGCGGAGGGATACGCAGTATTTT.

The CDR3 here is CASSGLGNTIYF. CDR3 bases: TGTGCCAGTAGTGGACTGGGAAACACCATATATTTT. V is TRBV19 and J is TRBJ1-3; D not certain. Per the germline V gene, CDR1 is LNHDA and CDR2 is SQIVND (reference sequence). This CDR3 is built from 12 residues. V was pared by 5 bases and J by 4 bases, with 6 bases between.

This clone was picked up one time. V usage is TRBV6-2 or TRBV6-3 and J usage is TRBJ1-4, with 7 bases that match TRBD1. The germline CDR1 and CDR2 sequences are MNHEY and SVGEGT. The ends lost 5 bases at V and 5 bases at J; junction bases unmatched: 8. The CDR3 has 15 amino acids. CDR3 in amino acids: CASSTRGRENEKLFF. CDR3 nucleotides: TGTGCCAGCAGTACGAGGGGGCGCGAAAATGAAAAACTGTTTTTT.

J is TRBJ1-5 and V is TRBV18, with D maybe TRBD1 (5 bases). The germline V gene has CDR1 KGHSH and CDR2 LQKENI. The CDR3 extends over 19 amino acids. The V end lost 1 base, the J end lost 3 bases, and 22 bases lay between the germline ends. The CDR3 reads CASSPRLDQGMGNNQPQHF. CDR3 sequence (DNA): TGTGCCAGCTCACCACGTTTGGATCAGGGTATGGGAAACAATCAGCCCCAGCATTTT.

V gene TRBV4-1 combines with J gene TRBJ1-2; D call uncertain. The V and J ends lost 1 base and 0 bases respectively, with 12 bases between them. CDR3 length: 16 amino acids. Germline values: CDR1 MGHRA, CDR2 YSYEKL. The CDR3 is CASSQVTGLTNYGYTF. The DNA of the CDR3 is TGCGCCAGCAGCCAAGTAACGGGTCTAACTAACTATGGCTACACCTTC.

The chain employs TRBV6-4 and TRBJ1-1, with D possibly TRBD1 on 5 matching bases. The germline CDR1 and CDR2 sequences are MRHNA and SNTAGT. This CDR3 comprises 13 residues. The germline V and J ends were trimmed by 6 bases and 0 bases, with 8 bases remaining between them. The chain's CDR3 is CASSMTVNTEAFF. Written as DNA, the CDR3 is TGTGCCAGCAGCATGACAGTGAACACTGAAGCTTTCTTT.

This chain joins TRBV7-2 and TRBJ1-5; tentatively, D is TRBD1 (5 bases). The CDR3 spans 14 residues. Germline lookup yields CDR1 SGHTA and CDR2 FQGNSA. With 5 bases removed from V and 6 bases from J, the gap between germline ends came to 14 bases. The CDR3 reads CASSPSQGTQPQHF. DNA of the CDR3: TGTGCCAGCAGCCCCTCGCAGGGAACTCAGCCCCAGCATTTT. The variable domain in full, completed from reference TRBV7-2 and TRBJ1-5, reads GAGVSQSPSNKVTEKGKDVELRCDPISGHTALYWYRQSLGQGLEFLIYFQGNSAPDKSGLPSDRFSAERTGGSVSTLTIQRTQQEDSAVYLCASSPSQGTQPQHFGDGTRLSIL.

The CDR3, as DNA: TGTGCCAGCTCACCACGGCCCGGGACAGGGAATGAAAAACTGTTTTTT. Translating gives CASSPRPGTGNEKLFF. The chain couples TRBV18 to TRBJ1-4; 9 bases are shared with TRBD1. Germline assignment: CDR1 KGHSH and CDR2 LQKENI. The J segment lost 5 bases and the V segment lost 1 base, leaving 5 bases of the junction unmatched. The CDR3 length is 16 residues. The full variable domain, rest sourced from reference TRBV18 and TRBJ1-4, is NAGVMQNPRHLVRRRGQEARLRCSPMKGHSHVYWYRQLPEEGLKFMVYLQKENIIDESGMPKERFSAEFPKEGPSILRIQQVVRGDSAAYFCASSPRPGTGNEKLFFGSGTQLSVL.

V usage is TRBV30 and J usage is TRBJ1-4; D possibly corresponds to TRBD1 (6 bases). The CDR3 runs 17 residues. Germline assignment: CDR1 GTSNPN and CDR2 SVGIG (reference sequence). The V end was cut by 4 bases, the J end by 0 bases, with 18 bases between. The CDR3 nucleotides read TGTGCCTGGAACCCCAACCAGGACAGCGCAACTAATGAAAAACTGTTTTTT. Amino acids: CAWNPNQDSATNEKLFF.

The V gene is TRBV27, the J gene TRBJ2-2, with TRBD1 matching over 8 bases. V lost 0 bases to trimming and J lost 13 bases; unmatched junction nucleotides: 19. Looked up from germline, CDR1 is MNHEY and CDR2 is SMNVEV (reference sequence). The CDR3 contains 18 residues. CDR3: CASSLSIERTGYLTTLFF. DNA for the CDR3: TGTGCCAGCAGTTTATCGATAGAAAGGACAGGGTATCTTACAACGCTGTTTTTT.

The chain joins TRBV6-5 to TRBJ1-2; the D gene is possibly TRBD1 (5 bases). The V gene's germline CDR1 is MNHEY and CDR2 SVGAGI. The V end was cut by 0 bases, the J end by 5 bases, with 13 bases between. This CDR3 has 15 residues. The CDR3 coding sequence is TGTGCCAGCAGTTACTCGTTTTCCAGGGCATATGGCTACACCTTC. It translates to CASSYSFSRAYGYTF.

The chain combines TRBV5-4 with TRBJ2-6; D perhaps matches TRBD2 (6 bases). Germline assignment: CDR1 SGHNT and CDR2 YYREEE (reference sequence). The CDR3 has 16 amino acids. Trimming shortened V by 0 bases and J by 2 bases, and 9 bases separated the two germline ends. CDR3 DNA sequence: TGTGCCAGCAGCTTGGCCTGGGGGGCTGGGGCCAACGTCCTGACTTTC. Amino acid sequence: CASSLAWGAGANVLTF.

This clone was counted a few times. This CDR3 is CASSPVWNTEAFF. CDR3 bases: TGTGCCAGCAGCCCGGTTTGGAACACTGAAGCTTTCTTT. The chain employs TRBV7-9 and TRBJ1-1; D remains unclear. V was trimmed by 5 bases and J by 1 base, leaving 8 bases between them. CDR3 length: 13 residues. In germline, CDR1 is SEHNR, CDR2 FQNEAQ (reference sequence).

The CDR3 region is CASSPGQSFNYGYTF. The CDR3 DNA follows: TGTGCCAGCAGCCCGGGACAGAGTTTTAACTATGGCTACACCTTC. The rearrangement joins TRBV27 to TRBJ1-2; 7 nucleotides line up with TRBD1. CDR3 length: 15 amino acids. With V trimmed by 6 bases and J by 1 base, 8 bases remained unmatched. Germline V gives CDR1 MNHEY, CDR2 SMNVEV (reference sequence).